This T cell receptor (beta chain) originates from a study of beta chain features in type 1 diabetes. This CDR3 has 14 amino acids. With 7 bases clipped from V and 4 bases from J, the junction kept 9 bases outside the gene matches. Germline CDR1 reads SQVTM; CDR2 reads ANQGSEA. Study results and limitations: Whatever favoring of shorter templates PCR might show would apply equally to patients and controls. Whether TCRB rearrangement is influenced by HLA type went unresolved here.

A heparinised blood draw that averaged roughly 110 mL was obtained once from each donor. As every portion of the isolated RNA was reverse transcribed, the sequencing read expressed TCRB transcripts. The study sequenced naive, central memory and regulatory T cell samples to an average of around 3.4 million reads. Profiled with immunoSEQ multiplex PCR; TCRdb holds only in-frame clones, not every one. The table shows 360,000 or so clones, with roughly a fifth occurring only once. As for this clone: The antigen is undetermined.

This clonotype originated in a young woman in good health. The chain combines TRBV29-1 with TRBJ2-2, with 7 bases lining up with TRBD1. The sequenced material came from naive CD4+ T cells from blood. CDR3 nucleotide sequence: TGCAGCGCCAGAGACAGGGTTGGCACCGGGGAGCTGTTTTTT. Its translation: CSARDRVGTGELFF.